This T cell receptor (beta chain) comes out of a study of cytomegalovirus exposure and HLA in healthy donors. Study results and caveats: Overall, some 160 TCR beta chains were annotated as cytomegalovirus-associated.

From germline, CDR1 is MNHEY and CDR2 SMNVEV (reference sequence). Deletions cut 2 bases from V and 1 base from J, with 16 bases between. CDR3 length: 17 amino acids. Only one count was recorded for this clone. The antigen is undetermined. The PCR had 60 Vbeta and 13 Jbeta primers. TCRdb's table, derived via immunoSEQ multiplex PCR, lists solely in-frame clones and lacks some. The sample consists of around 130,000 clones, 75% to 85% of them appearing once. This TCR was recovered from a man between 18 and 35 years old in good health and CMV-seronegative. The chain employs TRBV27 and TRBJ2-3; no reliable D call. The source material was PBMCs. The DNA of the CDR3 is TGTGCCAGCAGTTTAATCCCACTGATCCGGGGCACAGATACGCAGTATTTT. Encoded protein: CASSLIPLIRGTDTQYF.